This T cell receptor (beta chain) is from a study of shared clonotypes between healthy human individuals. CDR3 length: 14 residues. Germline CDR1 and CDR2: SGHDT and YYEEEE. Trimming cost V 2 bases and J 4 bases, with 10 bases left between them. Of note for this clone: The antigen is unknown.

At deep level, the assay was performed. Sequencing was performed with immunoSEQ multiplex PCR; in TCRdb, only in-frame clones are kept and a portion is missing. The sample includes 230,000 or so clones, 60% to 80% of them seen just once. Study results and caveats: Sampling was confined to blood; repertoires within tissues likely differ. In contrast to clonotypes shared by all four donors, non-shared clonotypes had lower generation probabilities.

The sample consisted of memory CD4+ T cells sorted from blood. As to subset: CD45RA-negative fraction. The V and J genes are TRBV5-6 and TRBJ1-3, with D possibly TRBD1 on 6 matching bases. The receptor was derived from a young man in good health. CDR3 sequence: CASSLQGRGNTIYF. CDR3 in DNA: TGTGCCAGCAGCTTACAGGGAAGAGGAAACACCATATATTTT.